This T cell receptor beta chain was documented in a study of blood T cell repertoires in COVID-19. In the study overall: Sources were T cells, B-cell-depleted T cells, or PBMCs; the material itself was cDNA or gDNA.

Deletions cut 2 bases from V and 3 bases from J, with 14 bases between. The germline CDR1 and CDR2 sequences are MNHEY and SVGAGI. The CDR3 sequence is 15 residues long. Method: immunoSEQ multiplex PCR; TCRdb's copy keeps in-frame clones and lacks some. The data show fewer than 200,000 clones, 70% to 85% seen once. Input material: peripheral blood. The chain carries TRBV6-5 and TRBJ2-7; TRBD1 might be the D (6 bases). The origin of this receptor is a man between 60 and 70 years old who had recovered from COVID-19. CDR3 protein: CASSYPRGSSYEQYF. CDR3 coding DNA: TGTGCCAGCAGTTACCCGAGGGGGTCTAGCTACGAGCAGTACTTC.